The 21 T cell receptor beta chains in this list originate from one sample, sequenced in a study of CD8 T cells in ankylosing spondylitis. TCRdb re-called the 5' RACE reads through MiXCR, storing one row per CDR3 protein. Of 700,000 or so distinct CDR3 sequences detected, 15% to 20% appear once; the ten largest clones hold 15% to 20%. Their recognized antigens are unknown. Study-wide points: There was a TCR beta motif, made of several highly homologous variants, that appeared characteristic of ankylosing spondylitis blood.

What was sequenced was blood, either unsorted or a sorted T cell fraction (not recorded which). These receptors came from a male donor with ankylosing spondylitis.

This clonotype was observed many times. The chain employs TRBV9 and TRBJ2-2; TRBD2 matches 8 bases. This CDR3 region has 17 residues. Trimming took 7 bases from V and 0 from J; bases not matched to a gene: 11. Germline V CDR1 and CDR2: SGDLS, YYNGEE. The CDR3 reads CASGGGYRAANTGELFF. The DNA of the CDR3 is TGTGCCAGCGGCGGGGGGTACAGGGCCGCGAACACCGGGGAGCTGTTTTTT.

Only a few counts were recorded for this clonotype. This chain links TRBV10-1 with TRBJ2-3, with TRBD2 matching over 9 bases. V lost 11 bases to trimming and J lost 2 bases; unmatched junction nucleotides: 8. Germline assignment: CDR1 WNHNN and CDR2 SYGVQD (reference sequence). The CDR3 contains 14 residues. The CDR3 loop is CAGVRGGNTDTQYF. As DNA, the CDR3 is TGCGCCGGCGTGCGGGGGGGCAACACAGATACGCAGTATTTT.

This clonotype was picked up a small number of times. CDR3 sequence reads: CASSHTDRGRYEKLFF. The DNA for the CDR3 is TGTGCCAGCAGCCACACAGACAGGGGGCGTTATGAAAAACTGTTTTTT. This sequence joins TRBV4-2 and TRBJ1-4, with 10 positions matching TRBD1. The CDR3 is made up of 16 amino acids. Germline V gene data show CDR1 as LGHNA and CDR2 as YNFKEQ. The V and J ends lost 3 bases and 6 bases, in that order; junction bases with no gene match: 7.

This clonotype was seen a few times. V usage is TRBV5-1 and J usage is TRBJ1-1; no reliable D call. Trimming pared 0 bases from V and 8 bases from J, leaving 5 bases between. This CDR3 is built from 11 residues. Germline V gene sequence: CDR1 SGHRS, CDR2 YFSETQ. CDR3 protein: CASSLEQEAFF. As DNA, the CDR3 is TGCGCCAGCAGCTTGGAACAGGAAGCTTTCTTT.

V usage is TRBV6-5 and J usage is TRBJ1-2; weak D call: TRBD1 (6 bases). The CDR3 covers 16 residues. Trimming pared 4 bases from V and 4 bases from J, leaving 19 bases between. CDR1 and CDR2 from the germline V gene are MNHEY and SVGAGI. The CDR3: CASSFSPEDRSYGYTF. DNA of the CDR3: TGTGCCAGCAGTTTTTCCCCCGAAGACAGGTCCTATGGCTACACCTTC.

This clonotype has just a few counts. This chain uses TRBV4-1 with TRBJ2-3, with 12 positions matching TRBD2. This CDR3 has 19 amino acids. V lost 4 bases to trimming and J lost 5 bases; unmatched junction nucleotides: 16. Per germline, CDR1 MGHRA and CDR2 YSYEKL. Written as DNA, the CDR3 is TGCGCCAGCAGCCGACCCAGGGGGCTAGCGGGGGGGCCGGGAGATACGCAGTATTTT. It codes for CASSRPRGLAGGPGDTQYF.

As DNA, the CDR3 is TGCGCCAGCAGCCAAGAAAGGACAGGTAGGAATGAGCAGTTCTTC. Residues: CASSQERTGRNEQFF. This rearrangement joins TRBV4-1 to TRBJ2-1; 7 bases are shared with TRBD1. After removal of 0 bases from V and 7 bases from J, the junction contained 6 bases not matched to a gene. CDR3 length: 15 amino acids. Germline V gene data show CDR1 as MGHRA and CDR2 as YSYEKL.

In this sample, this clonotype turned up a few times. The rearrangement uses TRBV29-1 and TRBJ2-1, with D perhaps TRBD2 (7 bases). Germline assignment: CDR1 SQVTM and CDR2 ANQGSEA. CDR3 length equals 15 residues. V was pared by 7 bases and J by 6 bases, with 22 bases between. The CDR3 DNA is TGCAGCGCTTCGAAGGGGGGGAGTACCTCCAATGAGCAGTTCTTC. Amino acids: CSASKGGSTSNEQFF.

In DNA, the CDR3 is TGTGCCAGCAGTTCTCGGACAGCGAGCACCGGGGAGCTGTTTTTT. Protein: CASSSRTASTGELFF. V gene TRBV6-5 combines with J gene TRBJ2-2, with D perhaps matching TRBD1 (6 bases). The CDR3 spans 15 residues. Germline V gene sequence: CDR1 MNHEY, CDR2 SVGAGI. V dropped 4 bases and J dropped 4 bases, with 13 bases sitting between them.

This clonotype came up once. One base away lies a much larger clone, so this may be a sequencing read error. The chain employs TRBV20-1 and TRBJ1-2, with D perhaps TRBD1 (6 bases). There are 14 residues in the CDR3. Per the germline V gene, CDR1 is DFQATT and CDR2 is SNEGSKA (reference sequence). The chain's CDR3 is CGAPREGRGHGYTF. The DNA for the CDR3 is TGCGGTGCCCCTCGGGAGGGCAGGGGCCATGGCTACACCTTC.

In its sample, this clonotype was seen a few times. V usage is TRBV7-8 and J usage is TRBJ2-7; tentatively, D is TRBD2 (6 bases). V dropped 4 bases and J dropped 0 bases, with 16 bases sitting between them. Germline values: CDR1 SGHVS, CDR2 FQNEAQ. The CDR3 runs 16 residues. The CDR3 DNA follows: TGTGCCAGCAGCTCACCGGACTACCCGAGCTCCTACGAGCAGTACTTC. Translation gives CASSSPDYPSSYEQYF.

This clonotype was seen a few times. The genes are TRBV5-1 and TRBJ1-1; tentative D call: TRBD1 (6 bases). V lost 3 bases to trimming and J lost 10 bases, with 16 bases between them. Germline CDR1 SGHRS, CDR2 YFSETQ. This CDR3 spans 13 amino acids. Here the CDR3 reads CASSSTGFSTAFF. DNA for the CDR3: TGCGCCAGCAGCTCTACAGGGTTTAGCACAGCTTTCTTT.

The chain couples TRBV3-1 to TRBJ1-1; D is possibly TRBD1 (5 bases). V dropped 2 bases and J dropped 8 bases, with 9 bases sitting between them. The CDR3 loop spans 12 amino acids. Germline assignment: CDR1 LGHDT and CDR2 YNNKEL (reference sequence). The CDR3 bases are TGTGCCAGCAGCCAATTAGGGGCAGAAGCTTTCTTT. Its translation is CASSQLGAEAFF.

This clonotype was detected many times. In DNA, the CDR3 is TGCGCCAGCAGCCCCGACGGACAGTCCAATGAGCAGTTCTTC. Translation gives CASSPDGQSNEQFF. The rearrangement joins TRBV5-1 to TRBJ2-1; maybe TRBD1 (6 bases). V was cut by 4 bases and J by 6 bases, with 14 bases left in between. The length of the CDR3 is 14 residues. Germline V lookup: CDR1 SGHRS, CDR2 YFSETQ.

This clonotype was picked up a small number of times. The rearrangement links TRBV7-2 to TRBJ2-7, with D possibly TRBD1 on 5 matching bases. CDR1 is SGHTA and CDR2 is FQGNSA in the germline V gene. The CDR3 is 14 residues long. Trimming shortened V by 3 bases and J by 2 bases, and 11 bases separated the two germline ends. The CDR3 sequence: CASSFRTSTYEQYF. CDR3 in DNA: TGTGCCAGCAGCTTCCGGACATCTACCTACGAGCAGTACTTC. Combining the CDR3 with reference TRBV7-2 and TRBJ2-7 gives the whole variable domain GAGVSQSPSNKVTEKGKDVELRCDPISGHTALYWYRQSLGQGLEFLIYFQGNSAPDKSGLPSDRFSAERTGGSVSTLTIQRTQQEDSAVYLCASSFRTSTYEQYFGPGTRLTVT.

The chain joins TRBV7-9 to TRBJ1-1; 8 positions match TRBD1. Per the germline V gene, CDR1 is SEHNR and CDR2 is FQNEAQ (reference sequence). The V segment lost 0 bases and the J segment 11 bases; nucleotides outside the gene matches: 8. This CDR3 spans 14 amino acids. CDR3 protein: CASSLALDRERAFF. The CDR3 DNA sequence: TGTGCCAGCAGCTTAGCTTTGGACAGGGAGCGTGCTTTCTTT.

The chain couples TRBV12-3 or TRBV12-4 to TRBJ2-1, with TRBD2 matching over 16 bases. CDR3 size: 22 residues. V lost 3 bases, J lost 4 bases, and 18 bases stayed unmatched. The CDR3 spells CASSFLGLAGGSATYSYNEQFF. DNA of the CDR3: TGTGCCAGCAGTTTTTTGGGACTAGCGGGGGGGTCGGCGACGTACAGTTACAATGAGCAGTTCTTC.

The table lists this clonotype with a few counts. The chain uses TRBV6-1 and TRBJ1-1; TRBD1 might be the D (5 bases). Trimming took 10 bases from V and 4 from J, leaving 19 bases between them. The CDR3 sequence is 14 residues long. Per germline, CDR1 MNHNS and CDR2 SASEGT. For the CDR3, the DNA is TGTGCCATTGGGGCCCCGCCAAGGGGCACTGAAGCTTTCTTT. Amino acids: CAIGAPPRGTEAFF.

This chain joins TRBV18 and TRBJ1-1; no reliable D call. V lost 4 bases, J lost 4 bases, and 13 bases lay in between. From germline, CDR1 is KGHSH and CDR2 LQKENI. The CDR3 is 14 residues long. CDR3 in amino acids: CASSQDLEGTEAFF. The CDR3 coding sequence is TGTGCCAGCTCACAGGACCTCGAGGGCACTGAAGCTTTCTTT.

J is TRBJ2-3 and V is TRBV29-1, with TRBD2 matching 10 bases. The junction had 6 bases not matched to a gene; V was cut back by 6 bases and J by 6 bases. Germline V gene lookup returns CDR1 SQVTM and CDR2 ANQGSEA. There are 13 residues in the CDR3. The CDR3, as DNA: TGCAGCGTATGGCTAGCGGGAGAGGATACGCAGTATTTT. Protein product: CSVWLAGEDTQYF.

The chain links TRBV7-9 to TRBJ2-7; D remains unclear. Germline lookup yields CDR1 SEHNR and CDR2 FQNEAQ (reference sequence). Trimming left V 2 bases short and J 2 bases short, with 16 bases between. The CDR3 loop spans 16 amino acids. CDR3 in DNA: TGTGCCAGCAGCTTACCCCTTATGACGGTTCCCTACGAGCAGTACTTC. This gives the protein CASSLPLMTVPYEQYF.